The rows below give T cell receptor beta chains drawn from one sample of a study of spatial heterogeneity in lung cancer. One entry per CDR3 protein, called by TCRdb with MiXCR from the 5' RACE reads. The sample consists of about 82,000 distinct CDR3 sequences, over 9.5% of them appearing once. Material: PBMCs, obtained at surgery. The receptor set was obtained from a male donor with early-stage non-small cell lung cancer. CDR3s include the opening cysteine and the closing phenylalanine or tryptophan.

J gene | CDR3 length | V gene | CDR3 protein
TRBJ1-2 | 13 | TRBV5-1 | CASSPDVLYGYTF
TRBJ2-7 | 12 | TRBV2 | CASTLGQGHDYF
TRBJ1-2 | 14 | TRBV24-1 | CATSDRDRFYGYTF
TRBJ1-5 | 14 | TRBV25-1 | CASSVTGMNQPQHF
TRBJ2-1 | 15 | TRBV20-1 | CSANPPSASYNEQFF
TRBJ2-7 | 17 | TRBV6-5 | CASRPGTSFPSSYEQYF
TRBJ2-2 | 17 | TRBV7-9 | CASNRQGRRDGTGELFF
TRBJ1-1 | 14 | TRBV12-3/TRBV12-4 | CASRLTEMNTEAFF
TRBJ2-7 | 16 | TRBV2 | CASNKRVAGVNYEQYF
TRBJ2-3 | 15 | TRBV5-1 | CASSDQRGSTDTQYF
TRBJ2-2 | 16 | TRBV7-6 | CASSFSRTGGAGELFF
TRBJ2-6 | 19 | TRBV5-1 | CASSWLDRHLFSGANVLTF
TRBJ1-3 | 15 | TRBV7-9 | CASSLSPSSGNTIYF
TRBJ2-7 | 14 | TRBV20-1 | CSATPTSGSYEQYF
TRBJ2-5 | 14 | TRBV7-8 | CASSTLTDQETQYF
TRBJ2-3 | 15 | TRBV24-1 | CATSDSGESTDTQYF
TRBJ1-5 | 16 | TRBV14 | CASSQDNRQRFQPQHF
TRBJ1-1 | 15 | TRBV3-1 | CASSQEWKGPTEAFF
TRBJ1-1 | 17 | TRBV6-2/TRBV6-3 | CASSYADRGGMNTEAFF
TRBJ2-2 | 13 | TRBV3-1 | CASNAEDTGELFF
TRBJ1-1 | 14 | TRBV24-1 | CATSDGPGNTEAFF
TRBJ1-1 | 11 | TRBV29-1 | CSVPWGTEAFF